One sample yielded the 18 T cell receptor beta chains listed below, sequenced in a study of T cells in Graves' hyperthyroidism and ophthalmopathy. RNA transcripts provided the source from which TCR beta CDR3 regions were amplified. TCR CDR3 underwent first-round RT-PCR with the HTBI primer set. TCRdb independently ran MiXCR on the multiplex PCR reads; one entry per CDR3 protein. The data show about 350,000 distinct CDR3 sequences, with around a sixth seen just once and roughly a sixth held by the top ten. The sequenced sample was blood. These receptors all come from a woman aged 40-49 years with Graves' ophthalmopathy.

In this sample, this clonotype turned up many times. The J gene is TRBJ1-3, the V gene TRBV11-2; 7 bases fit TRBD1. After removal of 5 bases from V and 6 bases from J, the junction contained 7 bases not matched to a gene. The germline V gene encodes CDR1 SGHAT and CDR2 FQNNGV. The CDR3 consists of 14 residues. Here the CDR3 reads CASSPDRAENTIYF. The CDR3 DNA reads TGTGCCAGCAGCCCCGACAGGGCTGAAAACACCATATATTTT. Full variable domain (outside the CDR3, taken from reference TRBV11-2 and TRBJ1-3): EAGVAQSPRYKIIEKRQSVAFWCNPISGHATLYWYQQILGQGPKLLIQFQNNGVVDDSQLPKDRFSAERLKGVDSTLKIQPAKLEDSAVYLCASSPDRAENTIYFGEGSWLTVV.

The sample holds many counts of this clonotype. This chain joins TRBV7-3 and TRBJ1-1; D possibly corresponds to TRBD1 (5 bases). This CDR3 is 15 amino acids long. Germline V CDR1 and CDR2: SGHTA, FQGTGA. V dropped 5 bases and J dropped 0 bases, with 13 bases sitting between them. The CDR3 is CASSPLGLLNTEAFF. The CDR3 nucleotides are TGTGCCAGCAGCCCACTGGGGCTCCTGAACACTGAAGCTTTCTTT.

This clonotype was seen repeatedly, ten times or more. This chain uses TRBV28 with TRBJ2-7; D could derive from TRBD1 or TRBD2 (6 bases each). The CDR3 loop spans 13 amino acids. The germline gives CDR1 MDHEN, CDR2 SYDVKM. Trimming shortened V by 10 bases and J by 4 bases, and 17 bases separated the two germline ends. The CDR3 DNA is TGTGCCACCCGGGAGAGGGGGTTGTACGAGCAGTACTTC. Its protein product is CATRERGLYEQYF.

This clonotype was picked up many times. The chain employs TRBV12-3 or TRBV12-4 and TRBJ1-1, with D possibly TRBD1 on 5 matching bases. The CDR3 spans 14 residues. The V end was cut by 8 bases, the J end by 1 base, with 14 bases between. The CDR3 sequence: CASGTGHQNTEAFF. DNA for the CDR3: TGTGCCAGCGGAACCGGACACCAGAACACTGAAGCTTTCTTT.

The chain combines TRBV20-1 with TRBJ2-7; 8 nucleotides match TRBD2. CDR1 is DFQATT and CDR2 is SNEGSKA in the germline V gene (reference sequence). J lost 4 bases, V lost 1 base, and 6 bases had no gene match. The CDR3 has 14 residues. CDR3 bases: TGCAGTGCTAGAGTCGTCGGGAGGGCTTACGAGCAGTACTTC. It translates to CSARVVGRAYEQYF.

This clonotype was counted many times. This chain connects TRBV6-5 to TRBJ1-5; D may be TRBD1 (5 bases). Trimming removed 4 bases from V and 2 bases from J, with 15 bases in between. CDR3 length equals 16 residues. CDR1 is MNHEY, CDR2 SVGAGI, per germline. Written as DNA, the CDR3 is TGTGCCAGCAGTTTTCCCGGGACGGCAGGCAATCAGCCCCAGCATTTT. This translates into CASSFPGTAGNQPQHF.

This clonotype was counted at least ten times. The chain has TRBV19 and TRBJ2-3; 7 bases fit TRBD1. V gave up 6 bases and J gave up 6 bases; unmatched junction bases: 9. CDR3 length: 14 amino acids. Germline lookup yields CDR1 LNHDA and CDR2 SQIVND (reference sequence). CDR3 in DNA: TGTGCCAGTAGCAGGGGGTCGAGTATGGATACGCAGTATTTT. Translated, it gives CASSRGSSMDTQYF.

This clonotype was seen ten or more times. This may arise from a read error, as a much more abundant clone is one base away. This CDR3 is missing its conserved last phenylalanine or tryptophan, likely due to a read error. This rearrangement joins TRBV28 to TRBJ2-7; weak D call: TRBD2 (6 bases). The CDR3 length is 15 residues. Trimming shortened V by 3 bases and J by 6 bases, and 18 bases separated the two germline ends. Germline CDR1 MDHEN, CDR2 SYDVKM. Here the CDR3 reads CASSFRTGDLLEQYL. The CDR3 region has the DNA TGTGCCAGCAGTTTCAGGACGGGAGACCTCCTCGAGCAGTACCTC.

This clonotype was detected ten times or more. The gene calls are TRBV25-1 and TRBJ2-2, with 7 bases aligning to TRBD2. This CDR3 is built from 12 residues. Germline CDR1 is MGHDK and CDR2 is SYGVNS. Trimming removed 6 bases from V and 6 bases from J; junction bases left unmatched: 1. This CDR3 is CASRGGSGELFF. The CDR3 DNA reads TGTGCCAGCAGGGGAGGGTCCGGGGAGCTGTTTTTT.

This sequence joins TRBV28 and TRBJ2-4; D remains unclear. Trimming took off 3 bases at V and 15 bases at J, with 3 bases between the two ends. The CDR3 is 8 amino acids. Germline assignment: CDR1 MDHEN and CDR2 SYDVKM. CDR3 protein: CASSFGYF. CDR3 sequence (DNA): TGTGCCAGCAGTTTTGGGTACTTC.

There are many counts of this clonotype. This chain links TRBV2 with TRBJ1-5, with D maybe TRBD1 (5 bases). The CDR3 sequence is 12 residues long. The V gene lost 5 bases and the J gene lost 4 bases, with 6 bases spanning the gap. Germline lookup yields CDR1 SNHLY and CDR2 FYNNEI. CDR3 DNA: TGTGCCAGCAGTCCAGGGAATCAGCCCCAGCATTTT. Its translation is CASSPGNQPQHF. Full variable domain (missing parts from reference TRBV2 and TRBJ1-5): EPEVTQTPSHQVTQMGQEVILRCVPISNHLYFYWYRQILGQKVEFLVSFYNNEISEKSEIFDDQFSVERPDGSNFTLKIRSTKLEDSAMYFCASSPGNQPQHFGDGTRLSIL.

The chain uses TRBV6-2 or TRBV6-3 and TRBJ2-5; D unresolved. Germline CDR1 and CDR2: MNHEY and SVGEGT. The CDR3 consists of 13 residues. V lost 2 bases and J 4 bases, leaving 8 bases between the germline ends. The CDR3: CASSYRARETQYF. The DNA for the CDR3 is TGTGCCAGCAGTTACCGGGCGCGAGAGACCCAGTACTTC.

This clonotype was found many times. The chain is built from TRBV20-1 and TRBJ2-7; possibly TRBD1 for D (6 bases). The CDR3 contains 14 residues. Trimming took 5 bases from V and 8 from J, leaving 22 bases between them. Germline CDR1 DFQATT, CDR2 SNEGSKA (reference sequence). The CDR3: CSAARTDVERQQYF. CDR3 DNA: TGCAGTGCTGCTAGGACAGACGTTGAGAGGCAGCAGTACTTC.

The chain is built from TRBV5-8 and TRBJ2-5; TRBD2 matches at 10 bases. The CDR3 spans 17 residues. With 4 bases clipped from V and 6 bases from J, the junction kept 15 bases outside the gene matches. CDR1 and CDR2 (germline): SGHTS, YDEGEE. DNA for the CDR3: TGTGCCAGCAGCCTCCCGGTACAGCGGGAGGGTAGGCAGACCCAGTACTTC. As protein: CASSLPVQREGRQTQYF.

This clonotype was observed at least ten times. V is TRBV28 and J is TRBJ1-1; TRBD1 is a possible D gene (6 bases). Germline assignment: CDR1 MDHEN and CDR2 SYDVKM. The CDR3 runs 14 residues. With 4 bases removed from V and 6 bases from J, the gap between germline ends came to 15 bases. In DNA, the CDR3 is TGTGCCAGCAGTTACGGGGGGGGGGCTGCTGAAGCTTTCTTT. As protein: CASSYGGGAAEAFF.

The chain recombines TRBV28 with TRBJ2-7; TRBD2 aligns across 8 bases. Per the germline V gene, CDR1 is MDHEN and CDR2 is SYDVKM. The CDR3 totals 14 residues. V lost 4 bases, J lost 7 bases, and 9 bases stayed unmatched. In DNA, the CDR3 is TGTGCCAGCAGTTCCCCCCCGGGGGGGTGGGAGCAGTACTTC. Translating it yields CASSSPPGGWEQYF.

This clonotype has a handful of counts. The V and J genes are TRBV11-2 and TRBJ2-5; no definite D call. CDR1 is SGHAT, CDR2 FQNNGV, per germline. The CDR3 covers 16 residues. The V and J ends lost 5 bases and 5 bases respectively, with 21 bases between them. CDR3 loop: CASSDDPSLPDETQYF. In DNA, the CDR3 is TGTGCCAGCAGCGACGACCCCTCGCTACCGGATGAGACCCAGTACTTC. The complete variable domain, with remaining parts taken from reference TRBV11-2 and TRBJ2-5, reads EAGVAQSPRYKIIEKRQSVAFWCNPISGHATLYWYQQILGQGPKLLIQFQNNGVVDDSQLPKDRFSAERLKGVDSTLKIQPAKLEDSAVYLCASSDDPSLPDETQYFGPGTRLLVL.

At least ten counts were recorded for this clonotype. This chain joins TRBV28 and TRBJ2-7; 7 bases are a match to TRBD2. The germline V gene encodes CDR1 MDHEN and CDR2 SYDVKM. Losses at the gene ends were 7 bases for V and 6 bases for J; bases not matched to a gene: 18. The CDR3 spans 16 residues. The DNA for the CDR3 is TGTGCCAGCATGTCCCGATCCTTTAGCGGGCGGCTCGAGCAGTACTTC. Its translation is CASMSRSFSGRLEQYF.